The 6 T cell receptor beta chains below all came from one sample that was sequenced in a study of blood T cell repertoires in COVID-19. Generated by immunoSEQ multiplex PCR, the TCRdb table keeps only in-frame clones and is missing some. The data show some 250,000 clones, with about 86% seen just once and about 3.3% held by the top ten. Sequences were obtained from PBMCs or T cells enriched from blood (not recorded which). The receptor source for this set is a woman between 35 and 50 years old with acute COVID-19.

V gene TRBV2 combines with J gene TRBJ2-1; the match to TRBD1 covers 10 bases. The V segment lost 3 bases and the J segment 7 bases; nucleotides outside the gene matches: 3. There are 14 residues in the CDR3. CDR1 and CDR2 (germline): SNHLY, FYNNEI. CDR3 sequence reads: CASSEGQGRNEQFF. CDR3 nucleotide sequence: TGTGCCAGCAGTGAGGGACAGGGGCGAAATGAGCAGTTCTTC.

The chain couples TRBV2 to TRBJ2-3; possible D gene TRBD2, 6 bases. The CDR3 is made up of 15 amino acids. The V gene's germline CDR1 is SNHLY and CDR2 FYNNEI. V lost 6 bases and J lost 1, with 14 bases in between. CDR3: CASRPGGQGTDTQYF. The CDR3 DNA reads TGTGCCAGCAGGCCCGGGGGTCAGGGCACAGATACGCAGTATTTT.

This chain connects TRBV7-9 to TRBJ2-1; the match to TRBD2 covers 7 bases. With 0 bases clipped from V and 4 bases from J, the junction kept 9 bases outside the gene matches. Germline CDR1 SEHNR, CDR2 FQNEAQ (reference sequence). There are 17 residues in the CDR3. CDR3 amino acids: CASSLAVWEGLYNEQFF. The CDR3 region has the DNA TGTGCCAGCAGCTTAGCGGTGTGGGAGGGCCTATACAATGAGCAGTTCTTC.

This rearrangement joins TRBV19 to TRBJ2-3; 10 positions match TRBD1. From germline, CDR1 is LNHDA and CDR2 SQIVND (reference sequence). CDR3 length equals 15 residues. V lost 5 bases, J lost 4 bases, and 6 bases stayed unmatched. The CDR3 DNA follows: TGTGCCAGTAGTCAGACAGGGGGCCGGGCAGATACGCAGTATTTT. Translation gives CASSQTGGRADTQYF.

The gene calls are TRBV5-1 and TRBJ2-1; D remains ambiguous. This CDR3 comprises 14 residues. The V end was cut by 0 bases, the J end by 5 bases, with 9 bases between. Per the germline V gene, CDR1 is SGHRS and CDR2 is YFSETQ. In DNA, the CDR3 is TGCGCCAGCAGCTTGGGCACCATAGACAATGAGCAGTTCTTC. Residues: CASSLGTIDNEQFF.

The rearrangement links TRBV18 to TRBJ1-2; maybe TRBD1 (5 bases). This CDR3 is 17 amino acids long. CDR1 is KGHSH, CDR2 LQKENI, per germline. V shed 6 bases and J shed 6 bases, with 26 bases lying between them. This CDR3 is CASSPEAGPRGANGYTF. The CDR3 DNA reads TGTGCCAGCTCCCCAGAGGCGGGACCGAGGGGCGCGAATGGCTACACCTTC.